One and the same sample provided the 28 T cell receptor beta chains below, sequenced in a study of cytomegalovirus exposure and HLA in healthy donors. This PCR relied on a set of 60 Vbeta primers and 13 Jbeta primers. Repertoires were generated with immunoSEQ multiplex PCR, while TCRdb's copy carries only in-frame clones and drops some. The table lists roughly 200,000 clones, roughly four fifths of them singletons. The sample was PBMCs. These receptor sequences come from a man aged 35 to 55 in good health and CMV-seropositive.

The J gene is TRBJ2-7, the V gene TRBV5-1; a weak D match, TRBD2 (5 bases). The germline V gene encodes CDR1 SGHRS and CDR2 YFSETQ. V gave up 1 base and J gave up 0 bases, with 14 bases separating them. CDR3 length: 16 residues. The CDR3 sequence is CASSLSGPGFSYEQYF. The CDR3 nucleotides read TGCGCCAGCAGCTTGTCCGGGCCGGGATTCTCCTACGAGCAGTACTTC.

V usage is TRBV5-1 and J usage is TRBJ2-3; 12 nucleotides line up with TRBD1. The CDR3 length is 16 residues. The germline gives CDR1 SGHRS, CDR2 YFSETQ. Germline trimming cut 4 bases from V and 6 bases from J; bases unmatched to any gene: 9. CDR3 DNA: TGCGCCAGCAGCCTCCGGGACAGGGGGCTTCGGGATACGCAGTATTTT. As protein: CASSLRDRGLRDTQYF.

This sequence joins TRBV7-8 and TRBJ2-1; 10 nucleotides match TRBD2. Germline V gives CDR1 SGHVS, CDR2 FQNEAQ. CDR3 length equals 16 residues. J gave up 0 bases and V 7 bases, and 6 bases lay outside the gene matches. Written as DNA, the CDR3 is TGTGCCAGCACTCTCGCTAGCGGGGGCTCCTACAATGAGCAGTTCTTC. As protein: CASTLASGGSYNEQFF. The full variable domain, rest sourced from reference TRBV7-8 and TRBJ2-1, is GAGVSQSPRYKVAKRGQDVALRCDPISGHVSLFWYQQALGQGPEFLTYFQNEAQLDKSGLPSDRFFAERPEGSVSTLKIQRTQQEDSAVYLCASTLASGGSYNEQFFGPGTRLTVL.

This chain joins TRBV6-1 and TRBJ2-7, with D possibly TRBD1 on 6 matching bases. This CDR3 is built from 13 residues. The V end lost 4 bases, the J end lost 2 bases, and 9 bases lay between the germline ends. The V gene's germline CDR1 is MNHNS and CDR2 SASEGT. The CDR3 here is CASSARQAYEQYF. For the CDR3, the DNA is TGTGCCAGCAGTGCGCGACAGGCCTACGAGCAGTACTTC.

This sequence joins TRBV4-2 and TRBJ2-5; 9 nucleotides line up with TRBD2. The CDR3 totals 19 residues. J lost 5 bases, V lost 0 bases, and 16 bases had no gene match. Germline CDR1 LGHNA, CDR2 YNFKEQ. CDR3: CASSQDVGGLAGGFETQYF. The CDR3 nucleotides are TGTGCCAGCAGCCAAGATGTTGGGGGGCTGGCGGGAGGGTTTGAGACCCAGTACTTC.

This chain joins TRBV7-9 and TRBJ2-3, with a weak D call TRBD1 (6 bases). The CDR3 loop spans 15 amino acids. Germline CDR1 is SEHNR and CDR2 is FQNEAQ (reference sequence). V was cut by 5 bases and J by 0 bases, with 12 bases left in between. The CDR3 DNA sequence: TGTGCCAGCAGCGCTGGACAGTCAAGCACAGATACGCAGTATTTT. Translated: CASSAGQSSTDTQYF.

The chain employs TRBV9 and TRBJ1-2; TRBD1 matches 10 bases. Germline CDR1 reads SGDLS; CDR2 reads YYNGEE. This CDR3 comprises 16 residues. Trimming took 4 bases from V and 5 from J; bases not matched to a gene: 11. CDR3 in amino acids: CASSQTGGDRGYGYTF. CDR3 sequence (DNA): TGTGCCAGCAGCCAGACCGGCGGGGACAGGGGATATGGCTACACCTTC.

The J gene is TRBJ2-5, the V gene TRBV6-1, with 10 bases aligning to TRBD1. The CDR3 is 15 residues long. Trimming took 5 bases from V and 5 from J; bases not matched to a gene: 8. CDR1 MNHNS and CDR2 SASEGT come from the germline V gene. The CDR3 DNA is TGTGCCAGCAGTTTCCGGGACAGGGGCCGGGAGACCCAGTACTTC. Amino acids: CASSFRDRGRETQYF.

The V and J genes are TRBV25-1 and TRBJ2-3; 7 nucleotides match TRBD2. The CDR3 is 14 residues long. V was clipped by 7 bases and J by 2 bases; unmatched bases: 6. Germline V gives CDR1 MGHDK, CDR2 SYGVNS. Here the CDR3 DNA reads TGTGCCAGCACCGAGGGACTATCCACAGATACGCAGTATTTT. Residues: CASTEGLSTDTQYF.

CDR3 sequence: CSILSGFSYEQYF. The CDR3 region has the DNA TGCTCTATCTTGTCGGGGTTCTCCTACGAGCAGTACTTC. The rearrangement joins TRBV29-1 to TRBJ2-7, with D possibly TRBD2 on 5 matching bases. The CDR3 has 13 amino acids. CDR1 is SQVTM and CDR2 is ANQGSEA in the germline V gene.

V usage is TRBV27 and J usage is TRBJ2-3; 12 positions agree with TRBD2. The length of the CDR3 is 17 residues. Germline CDR1 reads MNHEY; CDR2 reads SMNVEV (reference sequence). After removal of 5 bases from V and 8 bases from J, the junction contained 14 bases not matched to a gene. The CDR3 DNA is TGTGCCAGCAGTGCCGCACATCTAGCGGGAGGGTCGGGTACGCAGTATTTT. Protein sequence: CASSAAHLAGGSGTQYF.

The rearrangement uses TRBV28 and TRBJ2-6; D unclear. Trimming cost V 6 bases and J 0 bases, with 9 bases left between them. The germline gives CDR1 MDHEN, CDR2 SYDVKM. The CDR3 is 15 amino acids. The CDR3 region is CASSPSYSGANVLTF. As DNA, the CDR3 is TGTGCCAGCAGCCCCAGTTACTCTGGGGCCAACGTCCTGACTTTC.

The V gene is TRBV7-2, the J gene TRBJ1-2; TRBD1 might be the D (5 bases). The V gene lost 2 bases and the J gene lost 6 bases, with 10 bases spanning the gap. Looked up from germline, CDR1 is SGHTA and CDR2 is FQGNSA. CDR3 length equals 13 residues. In DNA, the CDR3 is TGTGCCAGCAGCTTACAAGGGGAAGATGGCTACACCTTC. It specifies CASSLQGEDGYTF.

The chain has TRBV6-1 and TRBJ2-3; D is unresolved. CDR1 is MNHNS, CDR2 SASEGT, per germline. V gave up 3 bases and J gave up 0 bases, with 19 bases separating them. CDR3 length: 18 residues. The CDR3 sequence is CASSENRWQASSTDTQYF. The CDR3 coding sequence is TGTGCCAGCAGTGAGAATCGGTGGCAGGCGAGTAGCACAGATACGCAGTATTTT.

As regards this clone: The same CDR3 also results from other DNA sequences found in this sample. V and J are TRBV6-1 and TRBJ2-7, with D perhaps matching TRBD2 (6 bases). The CDR3 runs 15 residues. Between the trimmed V and J ends, which lost 3 bases and 5 bases, there was a span of 17 bases. CDR1 and CDR2 (germline): MNHNS, SASEGT. The CDR3 spells CASSEAWGVGNEQYF. CDR3 sequence (DNA): TGTGCCAGCAGTGAGGCGTGGGGGGTGGGCAACGAGCAGTACTTC.

CDR3 DNA: TGTGCCAGCAGCCAAGAATTAAGGGGCTCCTACGAGCAGTACTTC. Translating it yields CASSQELRGSYEQYF. The chain carries TRBV4-2 and TRBJ2-7; tentative D call: TRBD1 (5 bases). V was pared by 0 bases and J by 0 bases, with 9 bases between. Germline-derived CDR1 and CDR2 are LGHNA and YNFKEQ. The CDR3 sequence is 15 residues long.

V is TRBV5-1 and J is TRBJ2-7, with 9 bases fitting TRBD1. The CDR3 has 15 amino acids. Trimming at V came to 2 bases and at J to 4 bases, leaving 7 bases not matched to a gene. The germline gives CDR1 SGHRS, CDR2 YFSETQ. Here the CDR3 DNA reads TGCGCCAGCAGCTTTTCCCGCGGGACAGGGTACGAGCAGTACTTC. Translating gives CASSFSRGTGYEQYF. The full variable domain, its missing parts supplied by reference TRBV5-1 and TRBJ2-7, is KAGVTQTPRYLIKTRGQQVTLSCSPISGHRSVSWYQQTPGQGLQFLFEYFSETQRNKGNFPGRFSGRQFSNSRSEMNVSTLELGDSALYLCASSFSRGTGYEQYFGPGTRLTVT.

The V call is TRBV13, the J call TRBJ2-7; D is perhaps TRBD2 (6 bases). Deletions cut 1 base from V and 1 base from J, with 8 bases between. Germline values: CDR1 PRHDT, CDR2 FYEKMQ (reference sequence). This CDR3 is built from 14 residues. The CDR3 loop is CASSLVRDSYEQYF. CDR3 sequence (DNA): TGTGCCAGCAGCTTAGTGCGGGATTCCTACGAGCAGTACTTC.

The chain carries TRBV5-4 and TRBJ2-1; 9 positions match TRBD2. The V gene's germline CDR1 is SGHNT and CDR2 YYREEE (reference sequence). Trimming at V came to 3 bases and at J to 4 bases, leaving 8 bases not matched to a gene. The CDR3 loop spans 16 amino acids. CDR3: CASSSPGRGGYNEQFF. The CDR3 DNA sequence: TGTGCCAGCAGCTCGCCTGGGCGGGGGGGGTACAATGAGCAGTTCTTC.

This clone was picked up one time. The chain combines TRBV6-1 with TRBJ2-1; the D gene is possibly TRBD1 (5 bases). The V gene's germline CDR1 is MNHNS and CDR2 SASEGT. The CDR3 is 12 amino acids. V was cut by 6 bases and J by 10 bases, with 13 bases left in between. The CDR3 protein is CASSLGQFEQFF. The CDR3 nucleotides read TGTGCCAGCAGCCTAGGACAATTCGAGCAGTTCTTC.

This clone was counted only a few times. V is TRBV28 and J is TRBJ1-5, with D tentatively TRBD1 (5 bases). Deletions cut 5 bases from V and 13 bases from J, with 15 bases between. CDR1 and CDR2 (germline): MDHEN, SYDVKM. There are 12 residues in the CDR3. The CDR3 spells CASSVIRDSQHF. CDR3 nucleotide sequence: TGTGCCAGCAGTGTGATCCGGGACTCTCAGCATTTT.

The chain links TRBV20-1 to TRBJ2-5; the D gene is possibly TRBD1 (5 bases). Trimming pared 6 bases from V and 5 bases from J, leaving 10 bases between. This CDR3 has 11 residues. Germline CDR1 DFQATT, CDR2 SNEGSKA (reference sequence). DNA of the CDR3: TGCAGTGCGCCCCCAGGGGAGACCCAGTACTTC. It encodes CSAPPGETQYF.

This clone has a single count. In DNA, the CDR3 is TGTGCCAGCAGGTTCGCCAGCTCCTACGAGCAGTACTTC. This codes for CASRFASSYEQYF. The V and J genes are TRBV27 and TRBJ2-7, with D unresolved. The CDR3 length is 13 residues. The germline V and J ends were trimmed by 6 bases and 0 bases, with 9 bases remaining between them. The V gene's germline CDR1 is MNHEY and CDR2 SMNVEV (reference sequence).

Turning to this clone: This same CDR3 is encoded by further DNA sequences in the sample. The chain couples TRBV2 to TRBJ2-3, with TRBD1 matching 8 bases. The germline CDR1 and CDR2 sequences are SNHLY and FYNNEI. CDR3 length: 14 amino acids. The ends lost 4 bases at V and 2 bases at J; junction bases unmatched: 2. The CDR3 sequence is CASSGQGATDTQYF. DNA of the CDR3: TGTGCCAGCAGTGGGCAGGGGGCCACAGATACGCAGTATTTT. Full variable domain (missing parts from reference TRBV2 and TRBJ2-3): EPEVTQTPSHQVTQMGQEVILRCVPISNHLYFYWYRQILGQKVEFLVSFYNNEISEKSEIFDDQFSVERPDGSNFTLKIRSTKLEDSAMYFCASSGQGATDTQYFGPGTRLTVL.

The chain has TRBV7-9 and TRBJ1-5, with D uncertain. Germline lookup yields CDR1 SEHNR and CDR2 FQNEAQ (reference sequence). The CDR3 totals 13 residues. Trimming stripped 5 bases from V and 8 bases from J, with 13 bases between. CDR3 sequence (DNA): TGTGCCAGCAGCCAAAGGCACGGGGAGCCCCAGCATTTT. Its protein product is CASSQRHGEPQHF.

This rearrangement joins TRBV19 to TRBJ2-7; D is perhaps TRBD1 (6 bases). The CDR3 is made up of 14 amino acids. Germline CDR1 is LNHDA and CDR2 is SQIVND (reference sequence). Trimming removed 3 bases at V and 2 bases at J, with 11 bases between. The CDR3 DNA reads TGTGCCAGTAGTATCGCAGGGGCTACCTACGAGCAGTACTTC. Protein product: CASSIAGATYEQYF. Using reference TRBV19 and TRBJ2-7 for the parts outside the CDR3, the full variable domain is DGGITQSPKYLFRKEGQNVTLSCEQNLNHDAMYWYRQDPGQGLRLIYYSQIVNDFQKGDIAEGYSVSREKKESFPLTVTSAQKNPTAFYLCASSIAGATYEQYFGPGTRLTVT.

Points on this clone: The germline gene is not matched at one end of the junction; a read error may be the cause. Other DNA sequences in this specimen translate into the identical CDR3. This chain uses TRBV9 with TRBJ2-2, with 8 bases fitting TRBD1. The germline V gene encodes CDR1 SGDLS and CDR2 YYNGEE. This CDR3 spans 15 amino acids. The CDR3 sequence is CASSPWTGNTGELFF. As DNA, the CDR3 is TGTGCCAGCAGCCCGTGGACAGGGAACACCGGGGAGCTGTTTTTC.

V gene TRBV5-1 combines with J gene TRBJ2-1; possibly TRBD1 for D (6 bases). Germline V CDR1 and CDR2: SGHRS, YFSETQ. This CDR3 region has 15 residues. V was cut by 0 bases and J by 1 base, with 8 bases left in between. CDR3 sequence: CASSLARGSYNEQFF. Written as DNA, the CDR3 is TGCGCCAGCAGCTTGGCCAGGGGTTCCTACAATGAGCAGTTCTTC. Full variable domain (remainder filled in from reference TRBV5-1 and TRBJ2-1): KAGVTQTPRYLIKTRGQQVTLSCSPISGHRSVSWYQQTPGQGLQFLFEYFSETQRNKGNFPGRFSGRQFSNSRSEMNVSTLELGDSALYLCASSLARGSYNEQFFGPGTRLTVL.